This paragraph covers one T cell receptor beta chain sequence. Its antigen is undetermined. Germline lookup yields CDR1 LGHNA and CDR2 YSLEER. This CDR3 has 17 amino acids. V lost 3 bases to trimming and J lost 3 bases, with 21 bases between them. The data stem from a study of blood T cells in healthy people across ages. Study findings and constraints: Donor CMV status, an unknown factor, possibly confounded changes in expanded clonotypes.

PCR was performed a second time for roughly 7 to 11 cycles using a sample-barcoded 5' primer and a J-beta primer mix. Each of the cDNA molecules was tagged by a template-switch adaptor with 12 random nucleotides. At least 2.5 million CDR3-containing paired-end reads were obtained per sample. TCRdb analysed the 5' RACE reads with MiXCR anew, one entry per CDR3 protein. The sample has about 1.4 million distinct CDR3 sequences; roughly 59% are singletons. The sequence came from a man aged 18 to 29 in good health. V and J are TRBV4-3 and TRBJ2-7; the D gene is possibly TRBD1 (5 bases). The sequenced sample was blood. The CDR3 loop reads CASSQESRVLGDYEQYF. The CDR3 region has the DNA TGCGCCAGCAGCCAGGAAAGTAGGGTTTTAGGGGACTACGAGCAGTACTTC.